The text below deals with one T cell receptor beta chain. Antigen unknown. Using constant-segment primers, 5'RACE produced TCR alpha and TCR beta cDNA libraries carrying sample barcodes and UMIs. TCRdb itself ran the 5' RACE reads through MiXCR, one entry per CDR3 protein. The sample holds 540,000 or so distinct CDR3 sequences, just over 20% seen once. This specimen belongs to a study of T-cell memory formation after mild COVID-19. Study-wide points: CD4+ bias marked clones expanding day 15 to 37, unlike balanced contracting clones. The SARS-CoV-2 specificity of second-wave clones reaching peak at day 37 remained unverified. Some SARS-CoV-2-responding clones were already detected in memory before infection.

The TCR comes from an adult woman who had mild COVID-19 (a few samples of this study predate the infection). Cell type and time point are not known. Input material: PBMCs or a T cell subset sorted from them (not recorded which).

CDR3 bases: TGTGCCAGCAGTTCCTCGGACAGGGACGGCTACACCTTC. As protein: CASSSSDRDGYTF. This chain connects TRBV12-3 or TRBV12-4 to TRBJ1-2; TRBD1 agrees at 8 bases. CDR3 length equals 13 residues. V trimming: 4 bases; J trimming: 8 bases; junction bases outside the gene matches: 6.